This T cell receptor (beta chain) originates from a study of Graves' ophthalmopathy and Graves' hyperthyroidism. Details on this clonotype: As yet, its antigen is unknown.

The sequenced template was RNA, covering the TCR beta CDR3 region. First-round RT-PCR employed HTBI primers, with a second-round multiplex PCR after it. TCRdb ran MiXCR on the multiplex PCR reads and lists one entry per CDR3 protein. The sample contains about 740,000 distinct CDR3 sequences, 40% of which appear only once. Study observations and caveats: Most thyroid clonotypes with frequency above 0.001 were detected in blood too.

Material for sequencing was peripheral blood. The receptor comes from an adult man with Graves' ophthalmopathy.

DNA of the CDR3: TGCAGCGGTAGACAGAGCTATGGCTACACCTTC. Encoded protein: CSGRQSYGYTF. This rearrangement joins TRBV29-1 to TRBJ1-2; tentative D call: TRBD1 (5 bases). Per the germline V gene, CDR1 is SQVTM and CDR2 is ANQGSEA. Trimming removed 7 bases at V and 4 bases at J, with 10 bases between. The CDR3 extends over 11 amino acids. The variable domain in full, with the rest retrieved from reference TRBV29-1 and TRBJ1-2, is SAVISQKPSRDICQRGTSLTIQCQVDSQVTMMFWYRQQPGQSLTLIATANQGSEATYESGFVIDKFPISRPNLTFSTLTVSNMSPEDSSIYLCSGRQSYGYTFGSGTRLTVV.